This T cell receptor (beta chain) was identified in a study of cytomegalovirus exposure and HLA in healthy donors. Repertoires were generated with immunoSEQ multiplex PCR, while TCRdb's copy carries only in-frame clones and drops some. Here the sample spans about 120,000 clones, around 87% being singletons. The ends lost 4 bases at V and 4 bases at J; junction bases unmatched: 9. Germline CDR1 is SGDLS and CDR2 is YYNGEE. This CDR3 has 15 amino acids. The chain uses TRBV9 and TRBJ2-5; TRBD1 agrees at 8 bases. The sample comprised PBMCs. The receptor was derived from a young woman in good health and CMV-seropositive. The CDR3 sequence is CASSPRTGPAETQYF. DNA for the CDR3: TGTGCCAGCAGCCCCCGGACAGGGCCGGCAGAGACCCAGTACTTC.